This TCR beta chain was identified in a study of cytomegalovirus exposure and HLA in healthy donors. Notes on this clone: This same CDR3 is encoded by further DNA sequences in the sample.

Primers for the PCR totalled 60 Vbeta and 13 Jbeta. The data were produced by immunoSEQ multiplex PCR, yet TCRdb's version contains in-frame clones alone and is incomplete. The data hold around 140,000 clones, with over 65% observed a single time. This TCR came from a male donor in good health and CMV-seronegative. The material sequenced was PBMCs.

CDR3 region: CASSYRKTIGSYEQYF. The CDR3 coding sequence is TGTGCCAGCAGTTACCGGAAAACTATAGGATCCTACGAGCAGTACTTC. This chain joins TRBV6-6 and TRBJ2-7; D is unresolved. Germline loops: CDR1 MNHNY, CDR2 SVGAGI (reference sequence). V lost 2 bases and J 1 base, leaving 15 bases between the germline ends. This CDR3 contains 16 residues.